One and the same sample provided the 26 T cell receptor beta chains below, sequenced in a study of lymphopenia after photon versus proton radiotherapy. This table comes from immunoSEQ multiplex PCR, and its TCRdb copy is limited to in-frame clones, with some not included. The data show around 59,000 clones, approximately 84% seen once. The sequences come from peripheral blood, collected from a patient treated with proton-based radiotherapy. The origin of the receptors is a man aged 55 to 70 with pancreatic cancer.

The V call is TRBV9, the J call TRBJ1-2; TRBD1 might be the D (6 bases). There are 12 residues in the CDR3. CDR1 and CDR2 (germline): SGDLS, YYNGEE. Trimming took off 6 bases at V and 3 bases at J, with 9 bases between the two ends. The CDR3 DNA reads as TGTGCCAGCAAACAGGGTCACTATGGCTACACCTTC. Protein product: CASKQGHYGYTF.

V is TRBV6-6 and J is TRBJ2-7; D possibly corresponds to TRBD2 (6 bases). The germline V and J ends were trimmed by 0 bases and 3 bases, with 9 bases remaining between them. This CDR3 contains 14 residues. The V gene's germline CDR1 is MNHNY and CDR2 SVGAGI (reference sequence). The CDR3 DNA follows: TGTGCCAGCAGTTACTCGACGGAGGGCTACGAGCAGTACTTC. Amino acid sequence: CASSYSTEGYEQYF.

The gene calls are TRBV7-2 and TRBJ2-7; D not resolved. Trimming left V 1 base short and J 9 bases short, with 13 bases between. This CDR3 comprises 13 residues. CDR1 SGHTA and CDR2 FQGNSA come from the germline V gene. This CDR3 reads CASSLDGRYWQYF. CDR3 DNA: TGTGCCAGCAGCTTAGACGGGCGGTACTGGCAGTACTTC.

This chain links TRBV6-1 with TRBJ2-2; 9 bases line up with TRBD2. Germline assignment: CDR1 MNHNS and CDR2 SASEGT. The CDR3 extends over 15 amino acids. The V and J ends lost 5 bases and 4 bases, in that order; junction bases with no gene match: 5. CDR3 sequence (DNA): TGTGCCAGCAGTCCCTTTAGCGGGAGCACCGGGGAGCTGTTTTTT. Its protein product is CASSPFSGSTGELFF.

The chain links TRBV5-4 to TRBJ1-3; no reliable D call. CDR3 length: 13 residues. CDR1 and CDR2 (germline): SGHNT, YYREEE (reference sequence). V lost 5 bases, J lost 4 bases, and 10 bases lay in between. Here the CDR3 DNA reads TGTGCCAGCAGTCCTAGGTCCGGAAACACCATATATTTT. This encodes CASSPRSGNTIYF.

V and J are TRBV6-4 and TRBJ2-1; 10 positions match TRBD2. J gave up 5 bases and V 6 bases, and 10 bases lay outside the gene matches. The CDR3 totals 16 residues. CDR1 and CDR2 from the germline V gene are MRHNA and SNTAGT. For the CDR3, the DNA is TGTGCCAGCAGCGCGCTAGCGGGAGTAGGACACAATGAGCAGTTCTTC. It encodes CASSALAGVGHNEQFF.

CDR3 protein: CASSLRDQSYNEQFF. As DNA, the CDR3 is TGTGCCAGCAGCTTACGGGATCAATCCTACAATGAGCAGTTCTTC. The chain combines TRBV11-2 with TRBJ2-1, with a possible D match to TRBD2 (5 bases). Trimming left V 2 bases short and J 1 base short, with 9 bases between. Germline V lookup: CDR1 SGHAT, CDR2 FQNNGV. The CDR3 is 15 amino acids.

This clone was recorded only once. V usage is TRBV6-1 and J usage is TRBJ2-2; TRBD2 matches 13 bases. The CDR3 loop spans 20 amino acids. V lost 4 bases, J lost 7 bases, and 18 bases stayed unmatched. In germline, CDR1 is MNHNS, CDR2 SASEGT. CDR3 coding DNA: TGTGCCAGCAGTGGTACACCGGGACTAGCGGGGAGCTCTCCTGGCGGGGAGCTGTTTTTT. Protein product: CASSGTPGLAGSSPGGELFF.

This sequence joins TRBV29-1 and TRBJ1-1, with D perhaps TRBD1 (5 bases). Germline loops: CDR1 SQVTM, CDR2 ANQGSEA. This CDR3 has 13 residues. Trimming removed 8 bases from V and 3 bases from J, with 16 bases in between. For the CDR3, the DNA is TGCAGCTTAGAGGGGCAGGGTGACACTGAAGCTTTCTTT. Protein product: CSLEGQGDTEAFF.

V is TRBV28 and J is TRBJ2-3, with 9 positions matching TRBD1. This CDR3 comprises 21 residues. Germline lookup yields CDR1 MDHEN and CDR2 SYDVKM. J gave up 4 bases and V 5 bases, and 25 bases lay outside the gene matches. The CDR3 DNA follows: TGTGCCAGCAGTACCCACTACAGGGGGCGCGACTTGAGAGAAGGTCCAGATACGCAGTATTTT. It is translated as CASSTHYRGRDLREGPDTQYF.

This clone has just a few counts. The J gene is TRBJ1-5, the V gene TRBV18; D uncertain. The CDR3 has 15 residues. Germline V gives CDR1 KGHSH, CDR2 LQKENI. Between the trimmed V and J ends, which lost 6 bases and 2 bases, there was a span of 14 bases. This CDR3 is CASSLEQVGNQPQHF. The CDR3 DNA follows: TGTGCCAGCTCTCTAGAACAAGTGGGCAATCAGCCCCAGCATTTT.

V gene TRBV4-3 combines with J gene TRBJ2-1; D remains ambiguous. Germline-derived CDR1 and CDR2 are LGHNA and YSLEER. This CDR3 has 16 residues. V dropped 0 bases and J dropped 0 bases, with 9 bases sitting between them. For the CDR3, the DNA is TGCGCCAGCAGCCAAGATCGAACGGGCTCCTACAATGAGCAGTTCTTC. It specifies CASSQDRTGSYNEQFF.

The CDR3 spells CASSIGPLNEKLFF. Here the CDR3 DNA reads TGTGCCAGTAGTATCGGCCCCCTTAATGAAAAACTGTTTTTT. This chain uses TRBV19 with TRBJ1-4, with D hard to call. V gave up 3 bases and J gave up 4 bases, with 9 bases separating them. CDR3 size: 14 residues. Germline loops: CDR1 LNHDA, CDR2 SQIVND (reference sequence).

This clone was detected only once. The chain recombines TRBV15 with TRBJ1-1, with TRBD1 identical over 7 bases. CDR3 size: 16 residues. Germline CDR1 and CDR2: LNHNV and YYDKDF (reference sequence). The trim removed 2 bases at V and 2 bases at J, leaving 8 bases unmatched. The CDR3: CATSRSRGQFNTEAFF. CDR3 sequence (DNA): TGTGCCACCAGCAGATCCCGGGGACAGTTTAACACTGAAGCTTTCTTT.

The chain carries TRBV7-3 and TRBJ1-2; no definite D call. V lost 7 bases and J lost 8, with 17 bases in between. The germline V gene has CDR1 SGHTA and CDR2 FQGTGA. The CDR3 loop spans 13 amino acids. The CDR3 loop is CASTEAARVGYTF. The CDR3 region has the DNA TGTGCCAGCACCGAGGCCGCTCGAGTGGGCTACACCTTC.

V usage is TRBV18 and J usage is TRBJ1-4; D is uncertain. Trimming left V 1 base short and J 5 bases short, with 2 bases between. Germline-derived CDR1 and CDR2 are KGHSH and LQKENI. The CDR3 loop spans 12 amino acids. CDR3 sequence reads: CASSPRNEKLFF. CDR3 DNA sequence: TGTGCCAGCTCACCACGGAATGAAAAACTGTTTTTT. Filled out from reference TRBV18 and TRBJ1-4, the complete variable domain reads NAGVMQNPRHLVRRRGQEARLRCSPMKGHSHVYWYRQLPEEGLKFMVYLQKENIIDESGMPKERFSAEFPKEGPSILRIQQVVRGDSAAYFCASSPRNEKLFFGSGTQLSVL.

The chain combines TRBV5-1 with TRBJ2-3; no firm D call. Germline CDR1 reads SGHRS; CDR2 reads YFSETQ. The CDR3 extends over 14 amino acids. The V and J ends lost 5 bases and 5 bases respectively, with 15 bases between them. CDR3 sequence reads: CASRLASIRDTQYF. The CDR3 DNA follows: TGCGCCAGCAGACTCGCCTCCATCAGAGATACGCAGTATTTT.

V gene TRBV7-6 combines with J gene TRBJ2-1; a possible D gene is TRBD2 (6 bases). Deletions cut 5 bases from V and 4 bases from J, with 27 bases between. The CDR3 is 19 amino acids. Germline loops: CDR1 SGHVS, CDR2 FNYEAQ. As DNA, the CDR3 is TGTGCCAGCAGCCGTGACGGGACTTCCAATATCCGGTGGTACAATGAGCAGTTCTTC. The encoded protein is CASSRDGTSNIRWYNEQFF. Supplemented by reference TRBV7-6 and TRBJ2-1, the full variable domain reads GAGVSQSPRYKVTKRGQDVALRCDPISGHVSLYWYRQALGQGPEFLTYFNYEAQQDKSGLPNDRFSAERPEGSISTLTIQRTEQRDSAMYRCASSRDGTSNIRWYNEQFFGPGTRLTVL.

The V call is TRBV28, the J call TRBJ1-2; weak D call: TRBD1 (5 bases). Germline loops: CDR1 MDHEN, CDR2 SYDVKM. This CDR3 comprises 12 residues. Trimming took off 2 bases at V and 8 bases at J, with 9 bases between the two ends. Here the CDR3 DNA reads TGTGCCAGCAGTTTAGCAGGGTCCGGCTACACCTTC. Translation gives CASSLAGSGYTF.

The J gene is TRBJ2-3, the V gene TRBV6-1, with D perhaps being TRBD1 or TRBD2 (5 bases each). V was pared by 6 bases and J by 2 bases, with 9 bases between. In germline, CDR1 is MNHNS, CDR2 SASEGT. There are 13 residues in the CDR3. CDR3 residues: CASRGVNTDTQYF. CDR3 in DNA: TGTGCCAGCAGGGGGGTAAACACAGATACGCAGTATTTT.

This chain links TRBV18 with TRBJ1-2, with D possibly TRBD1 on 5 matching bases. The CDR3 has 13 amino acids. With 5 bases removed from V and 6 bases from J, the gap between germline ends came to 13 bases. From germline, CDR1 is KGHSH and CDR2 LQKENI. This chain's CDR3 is CASSIRDRDGYTF. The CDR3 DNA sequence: TGTGCCAGCTCAATCCGGGACCGGGATGGCTACACCTTC.

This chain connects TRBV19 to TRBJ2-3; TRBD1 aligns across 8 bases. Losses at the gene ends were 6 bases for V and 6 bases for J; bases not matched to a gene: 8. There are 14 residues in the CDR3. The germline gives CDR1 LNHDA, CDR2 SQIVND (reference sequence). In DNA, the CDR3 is TGTGCCAGTAGCCAGGGGGCTCGAGGGGATACGCAGTATTTT. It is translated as CASSQGARGDTQYF.

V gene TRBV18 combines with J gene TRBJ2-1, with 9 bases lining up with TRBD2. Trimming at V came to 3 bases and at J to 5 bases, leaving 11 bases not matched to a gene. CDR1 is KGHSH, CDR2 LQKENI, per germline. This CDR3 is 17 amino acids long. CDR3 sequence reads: CASSPSSTLAGNNEQFF. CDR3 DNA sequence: TGTGCCAGCTCACCTTCATCAACTCTAGCGGGAAACAATGAGCAGTTCTTC.

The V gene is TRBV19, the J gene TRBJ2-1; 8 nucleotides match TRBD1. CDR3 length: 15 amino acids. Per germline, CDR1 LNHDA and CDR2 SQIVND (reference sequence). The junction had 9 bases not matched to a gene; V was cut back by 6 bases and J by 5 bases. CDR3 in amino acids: CASRLRTGSHNEQFF. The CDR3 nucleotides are TGTGCCAGTAGATTGCGGACAGGGAGTCACAATGAGCAGTTCTTC.

DNA of the CDR3: TGTGCCAGCAGGCGATGGGGCGGAAGCACAGATACGCAGTATTTT. Amino acids: CASRRWGGSTDTQYF. The J gene is TRBJ2-3, the V gene TRBV6-6; D perhaps matches TRBD1 (5 bases). With 6 bases removed from V and 0 bases from J, the gap between germline ends came to 13 bases. The CDR3 covers 15 residues. The germline V gene encodes CDR1 MNHNY and CDR2 SVGAGI (reference sequence).

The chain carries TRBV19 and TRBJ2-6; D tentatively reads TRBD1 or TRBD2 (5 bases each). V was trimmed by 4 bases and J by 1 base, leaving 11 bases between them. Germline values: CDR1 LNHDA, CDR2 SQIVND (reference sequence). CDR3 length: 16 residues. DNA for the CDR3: TGTGCCAGTAGTAAGGGACGGACTTCTGGGGCCAACGTCCTGACTTTC. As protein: CASSKGRTSGANVLTF.